This TCR beta chain emerged from a study of metastatic and nonmetastatic thyroid tumors. About the research overall: Where malignant and benign thyroid patients were concerned, repertoires were compared across blood and tumor or nodule tissue.

Thyroid surgery was preceded by no treatment in any patient. This CDR3 spans 12 amino acids. Germline-derived CDR1 and CDR2 are MDHEN and SYDVKM. With 3 bases removed from V and 12 bases from J, the gap between germline ends came to 13 bases. Study-level results: Reportedly, malignant thyroid tumors had significantly higher TCR beta diversity than benign nodules, in blood and tumor.

In the original analysis: A classifier for distant metastasis in papillary thyroid cancer was constructed using CDR3 differences observed across clinicopathological groups. TCRdb reassembled clones from the PCR reads with MiXCR. None of the V and J calls come from the authors' own analysis; TCRdb made them. In the table there are tens of thousands of clones, roughly 17% of which are singletons. This clone has at least ten counts. The antigen is unknown. This chain links TRBV28 with TRBJ2-3; the D is unclear. The clonotype was recovered from a female donor with papillary thyroid cancer or a benign thyroid nodule (not recorded which). Some clones in this sample may be carry-over from other donors' samples. The specimen sequenced was blood. The CDR3 spells CASSFRSAPQYF. CDR3 nucleotides: TGTGCCAGCAGTTTCCGCTCGGCCCCCCAGTATTTT.